This T cell receptor (beta chain) was obtained from a study of memory CD4+ T cells and cytomegalovirus serostatus. Study-level points and caveats: Suggested: most of the CMV-linked TCR signature lies in CD4+ memory cells.

In the case of this clone: What it binds is not known.

Sequencing used immunoSEQ multiplex PCR; TCRdb keeps in-frame clones, though not all of them. The repertoire has some 41,000 clones, around 79% of them found once; the top ten carry approximately 0.81%. Single viable CD3+CD4+CD8-CD45RO+ cells were sorted as the memory CD4+ T cells. CDR1 is SGHNT, CDR2 YYREEE, per germline (reference sequence). The V and J ends lost 6 bases and 0 bases, in that order; junction bases with no gene match: 13. This CDR3 is 17 amino acids long. V and J are TRBV5-4 and TRBJ2-3; 7 bases are shared with TRBD1. The source is an adult in good health and CMV-seronegative. Sequencing was carried out using memory CD4+ T cells from blood. DNA for the CDR3: TGTGCCAGCACCCGGGGCCGAGACAGGGCAAGCACAGATACGCAGTATTTT. Amino acids: CASTRGRDRASTDTQYF.